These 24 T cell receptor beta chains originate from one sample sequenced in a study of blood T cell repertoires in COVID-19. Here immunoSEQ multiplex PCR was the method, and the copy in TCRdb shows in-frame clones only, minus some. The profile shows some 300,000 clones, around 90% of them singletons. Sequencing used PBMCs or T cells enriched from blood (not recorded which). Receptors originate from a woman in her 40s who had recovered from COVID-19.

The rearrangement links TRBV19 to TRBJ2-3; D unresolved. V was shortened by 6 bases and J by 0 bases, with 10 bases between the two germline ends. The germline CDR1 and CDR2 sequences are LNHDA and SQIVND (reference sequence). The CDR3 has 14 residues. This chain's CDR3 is CASSQNPSTDTQYF. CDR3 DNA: TGTGCCAGTAGCCAGAATCCTAGCACAGATACGCAGTATTTT. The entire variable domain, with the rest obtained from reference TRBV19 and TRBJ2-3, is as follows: DGGITQSPKYLFRKEGQNVTLSCEQNLNHDAMYWYRQDPGQGLRLIYYSQIVNDFQKGDIAEGYSVSREKKESFPLTVTSAQKNPTAFYLCASSQNPSTDTQYFGPGTRLTVL.

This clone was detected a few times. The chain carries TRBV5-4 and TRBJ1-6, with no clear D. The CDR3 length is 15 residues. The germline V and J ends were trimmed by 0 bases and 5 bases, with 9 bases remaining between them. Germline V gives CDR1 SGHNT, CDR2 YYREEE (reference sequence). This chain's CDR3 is CASSLGGLHNSPLHF. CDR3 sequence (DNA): TGTGCCAGCAGCTTGGGAGGGCTCCATAATTCACCCCTCCACTTT.

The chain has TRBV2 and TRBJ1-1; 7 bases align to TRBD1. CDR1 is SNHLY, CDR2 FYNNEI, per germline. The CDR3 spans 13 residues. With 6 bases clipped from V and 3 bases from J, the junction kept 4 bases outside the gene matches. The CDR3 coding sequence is TGTGCCAGCAGCTACAGGGGTGACACTGAAGCTTTCTTT. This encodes CASSYRGDTEAFF.

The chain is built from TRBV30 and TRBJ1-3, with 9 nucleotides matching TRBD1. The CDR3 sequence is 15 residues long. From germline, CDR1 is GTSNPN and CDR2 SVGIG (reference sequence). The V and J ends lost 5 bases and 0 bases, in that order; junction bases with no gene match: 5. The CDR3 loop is CAWGQGTSSGNTIYF. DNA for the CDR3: TGTGCCTGGGGACAGGGGACCTCCTCTGGAAACACCATATATTTT.

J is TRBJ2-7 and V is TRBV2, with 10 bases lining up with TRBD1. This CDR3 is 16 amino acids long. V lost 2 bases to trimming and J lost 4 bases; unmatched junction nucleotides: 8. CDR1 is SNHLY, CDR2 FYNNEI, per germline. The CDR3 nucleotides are TGTGCCAGCAGTGAACAGGGGACAGGGGTAGGGTACGAGCAGTACTTC. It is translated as CASSEQGTGVGYEQYF.

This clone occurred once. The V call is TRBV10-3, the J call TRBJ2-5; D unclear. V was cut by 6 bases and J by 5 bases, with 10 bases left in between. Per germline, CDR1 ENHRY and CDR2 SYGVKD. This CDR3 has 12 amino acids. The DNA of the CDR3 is TGTGCCATCAGCCCTACCCTGGAGACCCAGTACTTC. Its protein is CAISPTLETQYF.

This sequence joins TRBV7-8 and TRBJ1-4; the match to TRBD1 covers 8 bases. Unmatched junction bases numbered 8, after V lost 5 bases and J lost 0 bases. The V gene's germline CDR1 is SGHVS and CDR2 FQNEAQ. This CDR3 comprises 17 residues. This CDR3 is CASSPGQGRATNEKLFF. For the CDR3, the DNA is TGTGCCAGCAGCCCCGGACAGGGAAGGGCAACTAATGAAAAACTGTTTTTT.

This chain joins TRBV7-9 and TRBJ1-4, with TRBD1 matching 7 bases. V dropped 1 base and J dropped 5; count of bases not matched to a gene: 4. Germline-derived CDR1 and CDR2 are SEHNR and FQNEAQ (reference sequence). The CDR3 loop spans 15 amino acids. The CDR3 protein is CASSLGQGGNEKLFF. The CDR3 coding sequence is TGTGCCAGCAGCTTAGGACAGGGAGGAAATGAAAAACTGTTTTTT.

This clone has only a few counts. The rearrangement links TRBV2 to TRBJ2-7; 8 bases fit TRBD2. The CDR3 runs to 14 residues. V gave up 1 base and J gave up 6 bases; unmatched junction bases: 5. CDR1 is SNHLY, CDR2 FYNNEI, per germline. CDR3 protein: CASSEGGSGTEQYF. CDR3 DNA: TGTGCCAGCAGTGAAGGAGGTAGCGGGACCGAGCAGTACTTC.

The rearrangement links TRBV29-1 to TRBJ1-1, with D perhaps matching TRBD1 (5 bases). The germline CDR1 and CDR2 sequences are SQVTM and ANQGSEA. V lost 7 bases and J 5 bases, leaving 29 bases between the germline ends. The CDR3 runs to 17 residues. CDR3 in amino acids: CSASKYRDLTGRTEAFF. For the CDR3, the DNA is TGCAGCGCTAGTAAATACCGGGACTTAACGGGTAGAACTGAAGCTTTCTTT.

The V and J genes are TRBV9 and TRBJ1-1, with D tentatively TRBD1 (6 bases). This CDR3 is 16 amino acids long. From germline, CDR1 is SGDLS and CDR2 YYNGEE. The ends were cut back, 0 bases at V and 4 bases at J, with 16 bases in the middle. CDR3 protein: CASSVASQGKGTEAFF. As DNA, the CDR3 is TGTGCCAGCAGCGTAGCTAGCCAGGGGAAGGGCACTGAAGCTTTCTTT.

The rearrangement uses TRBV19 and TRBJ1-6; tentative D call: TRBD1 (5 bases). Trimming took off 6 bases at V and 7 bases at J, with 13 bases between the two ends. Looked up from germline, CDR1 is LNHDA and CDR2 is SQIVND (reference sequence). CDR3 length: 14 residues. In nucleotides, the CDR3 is TGTGCCAGTAGGACCGGGACTCGAAATTCACCCCTCCACTTT. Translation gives CASRTGTRNSPLHF.

This CDR3 is CASSGTGVGKTQYF. The CDR3 DNA follows: TGTGCCAGCAGCGGGACGGGAGTCGGAAAGACCCAGTACTTC. The chain recombines TRBV9 with TRBJ2-5; D is perhaps TRBD2 (6 bases). The CDR3 runs 14 residues. Germline assignment: CDR1 SGDLS and CDR2 YYNGEE. V was shortened by 3 bases and J by 6 bases, with 15 bases between the two germline ends.

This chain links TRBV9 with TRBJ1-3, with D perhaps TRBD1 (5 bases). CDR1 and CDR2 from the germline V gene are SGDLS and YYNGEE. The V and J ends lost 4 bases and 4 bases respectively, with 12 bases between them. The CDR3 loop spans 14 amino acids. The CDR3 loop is CASSNGAPGNTIYF. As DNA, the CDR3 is TGTGCCAGCAGCAATGGGGCTCCCGGAAACACCATATATTTT. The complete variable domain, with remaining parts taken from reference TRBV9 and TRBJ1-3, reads DSGVTQTPKHLITATGQRVTLRCSPRSGDLSVYWYQQSLDQGLQFLIQYYNGEERAKGNILERFSAQQFPDLHSELNLSSLELGDSALYFCASSNGAPGNTIYFGEGSWLTVV.

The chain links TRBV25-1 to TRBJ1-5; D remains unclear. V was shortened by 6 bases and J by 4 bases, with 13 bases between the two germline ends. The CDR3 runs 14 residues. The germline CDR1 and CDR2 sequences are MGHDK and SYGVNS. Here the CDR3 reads CASSDGLRNQPQHF. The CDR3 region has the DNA TGTGCCAGCAGCGATGGGCTTCGAAATCAGCCCCAGCATTTT.

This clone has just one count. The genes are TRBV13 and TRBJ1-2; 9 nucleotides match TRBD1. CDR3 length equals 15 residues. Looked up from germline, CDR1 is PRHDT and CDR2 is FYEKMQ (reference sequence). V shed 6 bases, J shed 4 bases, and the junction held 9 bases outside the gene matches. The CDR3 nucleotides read TGTGCCAGCAGATCCACAGGGGGCGCCCTCTATGGCTACACCTTC. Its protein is CASRSTGGALYGYTF.

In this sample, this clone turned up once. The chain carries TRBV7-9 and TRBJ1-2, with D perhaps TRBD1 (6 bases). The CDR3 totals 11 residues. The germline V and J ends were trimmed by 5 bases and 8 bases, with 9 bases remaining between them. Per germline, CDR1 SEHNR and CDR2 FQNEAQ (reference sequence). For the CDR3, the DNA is TGTGCCAGCAGCGATGGACAGGGCTACACCTTC. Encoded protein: CASSDGQGYTF.

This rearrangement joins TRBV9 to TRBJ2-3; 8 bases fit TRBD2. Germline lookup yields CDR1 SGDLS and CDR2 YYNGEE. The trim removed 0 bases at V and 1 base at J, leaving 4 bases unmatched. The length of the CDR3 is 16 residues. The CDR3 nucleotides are TGTGCCAGCAGCGTAGCGCGGGGGGCGCGCACAGATACGCAGTATTTT. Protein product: CASSVARGARTDTQYF.

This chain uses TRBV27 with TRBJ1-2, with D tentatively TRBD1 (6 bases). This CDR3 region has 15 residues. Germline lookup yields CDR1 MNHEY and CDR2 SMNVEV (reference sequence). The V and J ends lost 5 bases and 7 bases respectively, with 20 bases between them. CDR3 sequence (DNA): TGTGCCAGCAGTAGGGACACTCCCGGTTTGGCTGGCTACACCTTC. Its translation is CASSRDTPGLAGYTF.

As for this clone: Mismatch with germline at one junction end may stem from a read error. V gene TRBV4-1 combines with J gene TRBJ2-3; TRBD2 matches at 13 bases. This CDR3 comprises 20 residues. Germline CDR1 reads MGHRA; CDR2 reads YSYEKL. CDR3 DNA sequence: TGCTCCAGCAGCCAAGATCGACTAGCGGGGGGCCGATTAGGCACAGATACGCAGTATTTT. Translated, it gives CSSSQDRLAGGRLGTDTQYF.

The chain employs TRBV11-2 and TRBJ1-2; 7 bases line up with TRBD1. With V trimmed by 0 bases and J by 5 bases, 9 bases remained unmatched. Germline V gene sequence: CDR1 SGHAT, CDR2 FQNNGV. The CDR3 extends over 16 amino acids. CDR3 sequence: CASSLDPFGTAYGYTF. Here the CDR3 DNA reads TGTGCCAGCAGCTTAGACCCGTTCGGGACAGCTTATGGCTACACCTTC.

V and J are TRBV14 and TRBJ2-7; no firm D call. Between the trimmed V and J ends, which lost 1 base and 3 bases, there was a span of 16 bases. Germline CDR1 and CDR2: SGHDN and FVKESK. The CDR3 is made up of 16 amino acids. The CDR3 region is CASSQVKGRHLYEQYF. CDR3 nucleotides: TGTGCCAGCAGCCAAGTTAAAGGCCGACACCTCTACGAGCAGTACTTC.

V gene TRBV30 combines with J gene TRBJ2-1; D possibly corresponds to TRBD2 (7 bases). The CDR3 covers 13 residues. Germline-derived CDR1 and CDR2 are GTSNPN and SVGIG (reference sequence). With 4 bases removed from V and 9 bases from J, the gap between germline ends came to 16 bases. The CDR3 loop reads CAWTPGAGAEQFF. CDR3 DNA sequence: TGTGCCTGGACCCCCGGGGCGGGGGCTGAGCAGTTCTTC.

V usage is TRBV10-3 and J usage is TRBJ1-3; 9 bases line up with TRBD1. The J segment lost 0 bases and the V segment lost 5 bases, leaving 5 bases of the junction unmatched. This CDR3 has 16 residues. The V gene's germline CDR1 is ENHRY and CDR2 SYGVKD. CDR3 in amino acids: CAISRTGADSGNTIYF. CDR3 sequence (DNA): TGTGCCATCAGTAGGACAGGGGCCGACTCTGGAAACACCATATATTTT.